This is a list of T cell receptor beta chains from one sample in a study of shared clonotypes between healthy human individuals. This table comes from immunoSEQ multiplex PCR, and its TCRdb copy is limited to in-frame clones, with some not included. This sample has roughly 2.1 million clones; under 95% occur once, and the top ten carry 1.5% to 2%. What was sequenced was naive CD8+ T cells from PBMCs. Source of these receptors: a man between 18 and 35 years old in good health. Some clones in this sample may be carry-over from other donors' samples. Both conserved end residues are part of each CDR3. D genes are given only for firm matches.

D	V	length	J	CDR3
.	TRBV15	14	TRBJ2-2	CATSRDRNTGELFF
.	TRBV27	15	TRBJ1-4	CASSLWQGTNEKLFF
.	TRBV2	18	TRBJ1-1	CASSEFWEESIKNTEAFF
.	TRBV10-3	15	TRBJ1-1	CAIRGGRDLNTEAFF
TRBD2	TRBV7-9	17	TRBJ2-7	CASSSKAGLAEAHEQYF
.	TRBV7-3	15	TRBJ2-3	CASSDQGFSTDTQYF
.	TRBV2	13	TRBJ1-1	CASSEWVGTEAFF
TRBD2	TRBV7-2	16	TRBJ2-7	CASSLYSLAGPYEQYF
.	TRBV10-2	15	TRBJ2-1	CASSKLDWGYNEQFF
TRBD1	TRBV7-9	15	TRBJ1-5	CASSWGQGGGQPQHF
TRBD1	TRBV29-1	15	TRBJ1-2	CSVEMGAGGYYGYTF
TRBD2	TRBV6-4	15	TRBJ2-1	CASSGRAGSYNEQFF
TRBD2	TRBV6-1	16	TRBJ2-2	CASSDWLAGHTGELFF
TRBD1	TRBV4-1	15	TRBJ2-1	CASSQLRDSANEQFF
.	TRBV7-9	16	TRBJ2-1	CASSSNRASIHNEQFF
.	TRBV9	15	TRBJ2-1	CASSDRGGTYNEQFF
TRBD2	TRBV19	15	TRBJ2-7	CASSLRLAGYYEQYF
TRBD1	TRBV7-9	14	TRBJ1-5	CASSGGQDNQPQHF
TRBD2	TRBV27	13	TRBJ2-2	CASSPREVGELFF
.	TRBV29-1	13	TRBJ2-3	CSLWTGTGLGQYF
.	TRBV6-5	14	TRBJ2-5	CASSYTPVEETQYF
.	TRBV27	11	TRBJ2-7	CATIAGYEQYF
.	TRBV27	14	TRBJ1-1	CASSYTGGGTEAFF
TRBD2	TRBV27	15	TRBJ2-3	CASNEAGGSSDTQYF
.	TRBV29-1	13	TRBJ2-7	CSGLWGVGYEQYF
.	TRBV12-1	15	TRBJ2-5	CASSFGGREGETQYF
TRBD2	TRBV5-1	17	TRBJ2-1	CASSIWTSGILYNEQFF
.	TRBV7-7	16	TRBJ1-5	CASSSRQETSNQPQHF
.	TRBV19	16	TRBJ2-3	CASSIPRGEGTDTQYF
.	TRBV25-1	13	TRBJ2-7	CASSVSQNYEQYF
.	TRBV5-6	14	TRBJ1-6	CASSLETGGSPLHF
TRBD1	TRBV27	16	TRBJ2-7	CASSYRYGQGSSEQYF
.	TRBV9	15	TRBJ1-1	CASSSGAGAGTEAFF
.	TRBV28	12	TRBJ1-2	CATSHRGYGYTF
.	TRBV7-9	14	TRBJ1-4	CASSFHATNEKLFF
.	TRBV5-4	15	TRBJ1-4	CASSFFGGSFEKLFF
TRBD1	TRBV25-1	18	TRBJ1-4	CASSEWAGQGPRNEKLFF
.	TRBV28	14	TRBJ2-7	CASGNTELSYEQYF
.	TRBV27	14	TRBJ1-4	CASSLIGAGEKLFF
TRBD2	TRBV27	16	TRBJ2-7	CASSLGSSGSSYEQYF
TRBD2	TRBV27	9	TRBJ2-1	CAAGGEQFF
TRBD1	TRBV19	16	TRBJ1-2	CASSMDGTGINYGYTF
.	TRBV23-1	14	TRBJ2-7	CASSQSAYSYEQYF
.	TRBV9	15	TRBJ1-1	CASSEGGTANTEAFF
TRBD1	TRBV14	15	TRBJ1-2	CASSQLIQGAYGYTF
.	TRBV6-1	17	TRBJ1-1	CASSEPRGQHMNTEAFF
TRBD2	TRBV5-6	16	TRBJ2-1	CASSRMERENTNEQFF
.	TRBV7-9	13	TRBJ2-7	CASSPSGVYEQYF
TRBD2	TRBV9	15	TRBJ2-1	CASSRSGRDYNEQFF
.	TRBV15	13	TRBJ2-2	CATSTKSTGELFF
TRBD2	TRBV28	16	TRBJ2-1	CASSSPGLAAYNEQFF
TRBD1	TRBV4-3	15	TRBJ2-7	CASSQRTGGTYEQYF
TRBD1	TRBV19	15	TRBJ1-4	CASGDRGTTNEKLFF
TRBD1	TRBV19	15	TRBJ2-1	CASRVSGGRGNEQFF
TRBD2	TRBV29-1	15	TRBJ2-1	CSSMGWAGGYDEQFF